The rows below give T cell receptor beta chains drawn from one sample of a study of shared clonotypes between healthy human individuals. Some clones are missing from TCRdb's copy, which holds only in-frame ones; the method was immunoSEQ multiplex PCR. Of roughly 2.5 million clones listed, more than 90% were seen once; the top ten hold roughly 0.14%. Source material: naive CD4+ T cells sorted from blood. The receptors stem from a man between 18 and 29 years old in good health. Each CDR3 is given with its conserved first and last residue. A D gene is named only where the DNA matches it firmly. Clone size is shown for a subset of rows, as once, few, many or a class of expanded clone.

-	TRBV18	-	TRBJ1-3	CASSPLELTGGNTIYF	TGTGCCAGCTCACCACTTGAACTTACGGGCGGAAACACCATATATTTT
TRBD1	TRBV11-2	-	TRBJ2-2	CASSRGNRGRRTGELFF	TGTGCCAGCAGCCGGGGGAACAGGGGGCGTCGCACCGGGGAGCTGTTTTTT
-	TRBV6-1	-	TRBJ1-1	CASSGTANTEAFF	TGTGCCAGCAGCGGGACGGCGAACACTGAAGCTTTCTTT
TRBD2	TRBV10-1	-	TRBJ2-3	CASSRTSGSSDTQYF	TGCGCCAGCAGTCGGACTAGCGGGAGTTCGGATACGCAGTATTTT
-	TRBV6-5	-	TRBJ2-7	CASSPAQGGEQYF	TGTGCCAGCAGTCCCGCCCAGGGTGGGGAGCAGTACTTC
TRBD2	TRBV29-1	-	TRBJ2-1	CSVEPRLADNEQFF	TGCAGCGTTGAACCCCGACTAGCGGACAATGAGCAGTTCTTC
TRBD1	TRBV19	once	TRBJ1-4	CASSADRGDEKLFF	TGTGCCAGTAGTGCCGACAGGGGTGATGAAAAACTGTTTTTT
TRBD2	TRBV5-6	once	TRBJ2-3	CASSDREGGHSTDTQYF	TGTGCCAGCAGCGACCGGGAGGGGGGGCATAGCACAGATACGCAGTATTTT
TRBD2	TRBV5-1	-	TRBJ2-7	CASSGGLAGGNEQYF	TGCGCCAGCAGCGGGGGGCTGGCGGGAGGCAACGAGCAGTACTTC
TRBD2	TRBV13	-	TRBJ2-7	CASSSRIREGPYEQYF	TGTGCCAGCAGCTCTCGAATACGGGAGGGCCCGTACGAGCAGTACTTC
-	TRBV6-1	-	TRBJ2-7	CASTPRGGNDYEQYF	TGTGCCAGCACCCCGAGGGGGGGGAACGACTACGAGCAGTACTTC
TRBD1	TRBV19	-	TRBJ1-5	CASSSLTGGLSNQPQHF	TGTGCCAGTAGTTCACTCACAGGGGGATTGAGCAATCAGCCCCAGCATTTT
TRBD2	TRBV5-1	-	TRBJ2-3	CASSSGLVAGGTDTQYF	TGCGCCAGCAGCTCGGGGCTGGTGGCGGGAGGCACAGATACGCAGTATTTT
TRBD1	TRBV27	-	TRBJ1-1	CASSLRQGNTEAFF	TGTGCCAGCAGTTTAAGACAGGGGAACACTGAAGCTTTCTTT
-	TRBV18	-	TRBJ1-3	CASSRSAGRSGNTIYF	TGTGCCAGCTCCCGGTCGGCAGGCCGCTCTGGAAACACCATATATTTT
TRBD1	TRBV6-5	-	TRBJ2-3	CASSYSGSGGADTQYF	TGTGCCAGCAGTTACTCAGGGTCAGGGGGCGCAGATACGCAGTATTTT
-	TRBV19	-	TRBJ2-3	CASSSGGLYTDTQYF	TGTGCCAGTAGTTCAGGGGGACTGTACACAGATACGCAGTATTTT
TRBD1	TRBV5-4	-	TRBJ2-1	CASSLGTGGWNEQFF	TGTGCCAGCAGCTTGGGGACAGGGGGCTGGAATGAGCAGTTCTTC
-	TRBV28	-	TRBJ1-4	CASSFRRATNEKLFF	TGTGCCAGCAGTTTCCGTAGGGCAACTAATGAAAAACTGTTTTTT
-	TRBV2	once	TRBJ2-3	CASSASTSSDTQYF	TGTGCCAGCAGTGCATCGACATCCTCAGATACGCAGTATTTT
-	TRBV14	-	TRBJ2-7	CASRLTGVYEQYF	TGTGCCAGCAGACTCACAGGAGTCTACGAGCAGTACTTC
-	TRBV6-1	once	TRBJ2-7	CASSEQGGPYEQYF	TGTGCCAGCAGTGAACAGGGGGGACCTTACGAGCAGTACTTC
-	TRBV6-4	-	TRBJ2-1	CATSRDRANNEQFF	TGTGCCACCAGCAGGGATAGGGCCAACAATGAGCAGTTCTTC
TRBD2	TRBV4-1	-	TRBJ2-1	CASSQRSVAGGNWNEQFF	TGCGCCAGCAGCCAGCGTTCCGTAGCGGGAGGGAATTGGAATGAGCAGTTCTTC
TRBD1	TRBV11-2	-	TRBJ2-7	CASSVGQGDTYEQYF	TGTGCCAGCAGCGTCGGACAGGGGGATACCTACGAGCAGTACTTC
-	TRBV7-9	-	TRBJ1-2	CASSLELVNYGYTF	TGTGCCAGCAGCCTTGAGTTAGTTAACTATGGCTACACCTTC
TRBD1	TRBV5-1	-	TRBJ2-2	CASSSMGQGTDTGELFF	TGCGCCAGCAGCTCCATGGGACAGGGGACAGACACCGGGGAGCTGTTTTTT
-	TRBV6-1	-	TRBJ2-7	CASSGGIPTYEQYF	TGTGCCAGCAGTGGAGGGATTCCAACCTACGAGCAGTACTTC
TRBD1	TRBV4-1	few	TRBJ2-7	CASSPMPDRARYEQYF	TGCGCCAGCAGCCCGATGCCGGACAGGGCCAGATACGAGCAGTACTTC
-	TRBV4-1	once	TRBJ2-2	CASSQARTGENTGELFF	TGCGCCAGCAGCCAAGCCCGGACGGGGGAGAACACCGGGGAGCTGTTTTTT
TRBD2	TRBV5-1	-	TRBJ2-1	CASSLGLAGGIDEQFF	TGCGCCAGCAGCTTGGGACTAGCGGGAGGCATTGATGAGCAGTTCTTC